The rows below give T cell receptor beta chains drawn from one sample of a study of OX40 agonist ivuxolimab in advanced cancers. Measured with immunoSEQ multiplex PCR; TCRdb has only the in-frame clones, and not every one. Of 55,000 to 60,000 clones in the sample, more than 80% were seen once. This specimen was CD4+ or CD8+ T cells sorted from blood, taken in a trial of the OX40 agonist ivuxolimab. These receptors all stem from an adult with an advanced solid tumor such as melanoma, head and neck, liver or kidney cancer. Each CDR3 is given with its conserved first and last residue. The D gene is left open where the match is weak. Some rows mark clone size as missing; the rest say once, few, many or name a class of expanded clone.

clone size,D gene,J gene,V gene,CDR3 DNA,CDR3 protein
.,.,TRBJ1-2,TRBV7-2,TGTGCCAGCAGCTTGGGGGGTATAGGCAACTATGGCTACACCTTC,CASSLGGIGNYGYTF
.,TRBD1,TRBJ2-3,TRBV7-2,TGTGCCAGCAGCCAGCGACAGGGGGCAATAGATACGCAGTATTTT,CASSQRQGAIDTQYF
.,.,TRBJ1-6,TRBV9,TGTGCCAGCAGCGCCCGACCGGGACTCCTCTCACCCCTCCACTTT,CASSARPGLLSPLHF
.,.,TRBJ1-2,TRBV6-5,TGTGCCAGCAGTCCTCAGGGGTTTGGCGGCTACACCTTC,CASSPQGFGGYTF
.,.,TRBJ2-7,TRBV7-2,TGTGCCAGCAGCTTAGCCCCGGGGTTGAACGAGCAGTACTTC,CASSLAPGLNEQYF
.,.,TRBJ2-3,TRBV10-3,TGTGCCATCAGTGGGGGACTTAGCACAGATACGCAGTATTTT,CAISGGLSTDTQYF
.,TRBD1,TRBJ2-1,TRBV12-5,TGTGCTAGTGGTTTAGAACAGGGGACCCGCAATGAGCAGTTCTTC,CASGLEQGTRNEQFF
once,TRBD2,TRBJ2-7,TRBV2,TGTGCCAGCAGGCCGGGACTAGAGACCTACGAGCAGTACTTC,CASRPGLETYEQYF
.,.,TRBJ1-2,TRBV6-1,TGTGCCAGCACAGGGAGGTTGGCTAACTATGGCTACACCTTC,CASTGRLANYGYTF
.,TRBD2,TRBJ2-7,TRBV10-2,TGCGCCAGCAGTGGGGCGGGAAGCGGGGGTTACGAGCAGTACTTC,CASSGAGSGGYEQYF
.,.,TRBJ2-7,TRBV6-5,TGTGCCAGCAGATCCGGGCAGCCCCCCTACGAGCAGTACTTC,CASRSGQPPYEQYF
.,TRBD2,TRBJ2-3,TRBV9,TGTGCCAGCAGCGTAGGGACTAGCATTATGGATACGCAGTATTTT,CASSVGTSIMDTQYF
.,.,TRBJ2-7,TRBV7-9,TGTGCCAGCAGCACGGGACTCTACGAGCAGTACTTC,CASSTGLYEQYF
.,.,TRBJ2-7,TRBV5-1,TGCGCCAGCAGCTTGGTAGGCAGCTCCTACGAGCAGTACTTC,CASSLVGSSYEQYF
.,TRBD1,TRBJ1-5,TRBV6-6,TGTGCCAGCAGAAACCGACAGGGTATGGGCAATCAGCCCCAGCATTTT,CASRNRQGMGNQPQHF
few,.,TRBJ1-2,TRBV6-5,TGTGCCAGCAGTCTCTCCCCGGGACGTTGGCCCTATACCTTC,CASSLSPGRWPYTF
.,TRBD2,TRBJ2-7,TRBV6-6,TGTGCCAGCACCCCTCGGGGGGGACCGGGCTACGAGCAGTACTTC,CASTPRGGPGYEQYF
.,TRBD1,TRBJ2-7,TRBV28,TGTGCCAGCAGTTTAAGGGGACAGGGCTACGAGCAGTACTTC,CASSLRGQGYEQYF
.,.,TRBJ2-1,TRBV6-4,TGTGCCAGCAGTGAGTTATCGGGGGCGCTCAATGAGCAGTTCTTC,CASSELSGALNEQFF
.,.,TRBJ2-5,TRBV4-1,TGCGCCAGCAGCCAAGAGGGGTCAGGGATCGGTCGCCAAGAGACCCAGTACTTC,CASSQEGSGIGRQETQYF
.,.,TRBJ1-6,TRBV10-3,TGTGCCATCAGTCAGGGGCCCTCCTATAATTCACCCCTCCACTTT,CAISQGPSYNSPLHF
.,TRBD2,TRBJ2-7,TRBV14,TGTGCCAGCAGCCTCCCCGGTGGGGGGGATGCCTACGAGCAGTACTTC,CASSLPGGGDAYEQYF
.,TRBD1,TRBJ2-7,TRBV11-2,TGTGCCAGCAGAGGGACCAGGGGGCTCACTAACGAGCAGTACTTC,CASRGTRGLTNEQYF
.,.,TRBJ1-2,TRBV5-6,TGTGCCAGCAGCAAGGGACACGTAGGCTACACCTTC,CASSKGHVGYTF
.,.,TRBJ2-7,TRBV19,TGTGCCAGTAGTCCCCGGACAGTACACGAGCAGTACTTC,CASSPRTVHEQYF
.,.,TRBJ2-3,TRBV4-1,TGCGCCAGCAGCCAAGGGATAGATACGCAGTATTTT,CASSQGIDTQYF
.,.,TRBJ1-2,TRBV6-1,TGTGCCAGCAGTATCCAAGGACCCAATGGCTACACCTTC,CASSIQGPNGYTF
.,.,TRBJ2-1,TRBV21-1,TGTGCCAGCAGCACCAGGGGACAGGACCACAATGAGCAGTTCTTC,CASSTRGQDHNEQFF
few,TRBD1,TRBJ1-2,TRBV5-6,TGTGCCAGCAGCTTGGGGGCAGGGGGAGGCTACACCTTC,CASSLGAGGGYTF
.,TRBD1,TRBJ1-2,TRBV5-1,TGCGCCAGCAGCTTGGGGACAGGGGTCCTTCCCGGCTACACCTTC,CASSLGTGVLPGYTF
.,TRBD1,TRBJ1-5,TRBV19,TGTGCCAGTAGCAGGGACAGGGCCAGCAATCAGCCCCAGCATTTT,CASSRDRASNQPQHF
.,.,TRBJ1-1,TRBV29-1,TGCAGCGTTGTAAGGTCGAACACTGAAGCTTTCTTT,CSVVRSNTEAFF
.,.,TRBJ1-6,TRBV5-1,TGCGCCAGCAGCCCAGGTTTGGACTATAATTCACCCCTCCACTTT,CASSPGLDYNSPLHF
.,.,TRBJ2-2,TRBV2,TGTGCCAGCAGACACAGAGAAGACACCGGGGAGCTGTTTTTT,CASRHREDTGELFF
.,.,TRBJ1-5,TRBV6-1,TGTGCCAGCAGTGAAGGTCTGGGGTCGGACCAGCCCCAGCATTTT,CASSEGLGSDQPQHF
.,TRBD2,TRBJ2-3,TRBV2,TGTGCCAGCAGTCGCGGGGGGGGCGGCGATACGCAGTATTTT,CASSRGGGGDTQYF
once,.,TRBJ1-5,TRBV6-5,TGTGCCAGCAGTTACCTGGGTAGCAATCAGCCCCAGCATTTT,CASSYLGSNQPQHF
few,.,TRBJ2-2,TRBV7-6,TGTGCCAGCAGCTTGAATACCCGGAACACCGGGGAGCTGTTTTTT,CASSLNTRNTGELFF
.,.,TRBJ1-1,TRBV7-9,TGTGCCAGCAGCTTAGCAACGAACACTGAAGCTTTCTTT,CASSLATNTEAFF
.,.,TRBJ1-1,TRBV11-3,TGTGCCAGCAGCTTAGGTGGAGGGAAGAACACTGAAGCTTTCTTT,CASSLGGGKNTEAFF
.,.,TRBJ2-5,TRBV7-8,TGTGCCAGCAGCTTAGGCAATAGCAGAGAGACCCAGTACTTC,CASSLGNSRETQYF
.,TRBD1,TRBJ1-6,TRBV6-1,TGTGCCAGCAGTGATGGAGGGGGCGGTTATTCACCCCTCCACTTT,CASSDGGGGYSPLHF
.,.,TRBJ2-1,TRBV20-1,TGCAGTGCTAGAGTAACCTATGAGCAGTTCTTC,CSARVTYEQFF
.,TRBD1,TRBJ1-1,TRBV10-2,TGCGCCAGCAGCCCCCCAGGGACAGTGAACACTGAAGCTTTCTTT,CASSPPGTVNTEAFF
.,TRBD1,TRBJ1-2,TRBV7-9,TGTGCCAGCAGCTGGGGACAGGGGAACTATGGCTACACCTTC,CASSWGQGNYGYTF
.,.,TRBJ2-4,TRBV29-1,TGCAGCGTTGAGGCAGGGCTAGCCAAAAACATTCAGTACTTC,CSVEAGLAKNIQYF
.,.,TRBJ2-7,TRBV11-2,TGTGCCAGCAGCTTAGTGAGGACCTCACACGAGCAGTACTTC,CASSLVRTSHEQYF
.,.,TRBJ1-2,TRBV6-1,TGTGCCAGCAGTGTTGGCAGTTCCTATGGCTACACCTTC,CASSVGSSYGYTF
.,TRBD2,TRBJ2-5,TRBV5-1,TGCGCCAGCAGCTTAACTAGCGGGGGACGGGACCAGTACTTC,CASSLTSGGRDQYF
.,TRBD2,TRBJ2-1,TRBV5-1,TGCGCCAGCAGCGGCGGGGGGCAGGGAAAATTTAATGAGCAGTTCTTC,CASSGGGQGKFNEQFF
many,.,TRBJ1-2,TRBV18,TGTGCCAGCTCACAATCGCAGGGGCAGGTGCGTAACGGCTACACCTTC,CASSQSQGQVRNGYTF
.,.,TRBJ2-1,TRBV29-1,TGCAGCGGTGTTCAGGCACAGGGTGAGCAGTTCTTC,CSGVQAQGEQFF
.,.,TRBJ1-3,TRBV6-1,TGTGCCAGCAGCCCCGACAGCTTCTCTGGAAACACCATATATTTT,CASSPDSFSGNTIYF
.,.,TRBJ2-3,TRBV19,TGTGCCAGTAGTATCATCCCCGAGGAGTATAGCACAGATACGCAGTATTTT,CASSIIPEEYSTDTQYF
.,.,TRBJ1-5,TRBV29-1,TGCAGCGTTGAAGATCCACACCCAGGCAATCAGCCCCAGCATTTT,CSVEDPHPGNQPQHF
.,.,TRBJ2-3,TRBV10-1,TGCGCCAGCAACCCTGGGGGAAACACAGATACGCAGTATTTT,CASNPGGNTDTQYF
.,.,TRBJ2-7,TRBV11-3,TGTGCCAGCAGGGGGAGATCCTACGAGCAGTACTTC,CASRGRSYEQYF
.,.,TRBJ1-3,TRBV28,TGTGCCAGCAACGGACTCTCTGGAAACACCATATATTTT,CASNGLSGNTIYF